Shown below are 17 T cell receptor beta chains from a single sample sequenced in a study of identical twins. TCRdb re-called the 5' RACE reads through MiXCR, storing one row per CDR3 protein. Here the sample spans roughly 1.6 million distinct CDR3 sequences, about 32% being singletons. The sequencing sample was made of cord blood. The receptors were sampled from a newborn girl in good health.

This clonotype was observed a handful of times. J is TRBJ1-2 and V is TRBV20-1, with D unclear. The germline V gene has CDR1 DFQATT and CDR2 SNEGSKA (reference sequence). The CDR3 has 13 residues. V shed 5 bases and J shed 5 bases, with 15 bases lying between them. In DNA form, the CDR3 reads TGCAGTGCTTCAATCCGGGCCCATTATGGCTACACCTTC. This gives the protein CSASIRAHYGYTF.

This clonotype was detected a few times. V and J are TRBV20-1 and TRBJ2-1; possible D gene TRBD2, 6 bases. CDR3 length equals 17 residues. The germline V and J ends were trimmed by 3 bases and 4 bases, with 22 bases remaining between them. Germline values: CDR1 DFQATT, CDR2 SNEGSKA (reference sequence). For the CDR3, the DNA is TGCAGTGCTAGGGCCAGTCCCGTTAGCGGTCAATACAATGAGCAGTTCTTC. Its protein is CSARASPVSGQYNEQFF.

This clonotype was observed a handful of times. This chain connects TRBV3-1 to TRBJ2-3, with D unclear. The CDR3 is 14 residues long. CDR1 and CDR2 from the germline V gene are LGHDT and YNNKEL (reference sequence). V lost 0 bases and J lost 6, with 10 bases in between. The chain's CDR3 is CASSQDVRLDTQYF. CDR3 bases: TGTGCCAGCAGCCAAGATGTAAGGTTGGATACGCAGTATTTT.

This clonotype was detected many times. This rearrangement joins TRBV7-2 to TRBJ1-4; D is undetermined. V gave up 4 bases and J gave up 1 base, with 10 bases separating them. This CDR3 spans 15 amino acids. Germline loops: CDR1 SGHTA, CDR2 FQGNSA. The CDR3 spells CASSWLAGTNEKLFF. In DNA, the CDR3 is TGTGCCAGCAGCTGGTTAGCGGGAACTAATGAAAAACTGTTTTTT.

Notes on this clonotype: This clone may be a read error of a much larger clone one base away. The rearrangement joins TRBV13 to TRBJ2-7; D is unclear. V was trimmed by 4 bases and J by 0 bases, leaving 10 bases between them. The V gene's germline CDR1 is PRHDT and CDR2 FYEKMQ (reference sequence). This CDR3 comprises 14 residues. CDR3 residues: CASSSVGISYEQYF. The CDR3 nucleotides read TGTGCCAGCAGCTCAGTGGGGATCTCCTACGAGCAGTACTTC.

This clonotype was counted once. The CDR3 DNA is TGCAGTGCTCCCCACTGGACTAGCGGGTACCCCAATGAGCAGTTCTTC. Translated, it gives CSAPHWTSGYPNEQFF. The chain has TRBV20-1 and TRBJ2-1, with TRBD2 matching over 11 bases. Losses at the gene ends were 5 bases for V and 6 bases for J; bases not matched to a gene: 12. The CDR3 has 16 residues. Germline CDR1 DFQATT, CDR2 SNEGSKA (reference sequence).

The chain carries TRBV2 and TRBJ2-7; TRBD2 matches 8 bases. Germline CDR1 reads SNHLY; CDR2 reads FYNNEI. V dropped 8 bases and J dropped 2; count of bases not matched to a gene: 11. The CDR3 has 15 amino acids. CDR3 sequence (DNA): TGTGCCAGCCGGAGGGTAAGCGGGAGAACCTACGAGCAGTACTTC. Its translation: CASRRVSGRTYEQYF.

Of note for this clonotype: A much more abundant neighbour one base away suggests this may be a read error. This sequence joins TRBV10-3 and TRBJ2-7, with TRBD2 identical over 8 bases. The CDR3 is made up of 18 amino acids. Germline loops: CDR1 ENHRY, CDR2 SYGVKD. The CDR3 coding sequence is TGTGTCATCAGTGAGTCGATCCCGTTAGCGGGGTCAATCTACGAGCAGTACTTC. Translating it yields CVISESIPLAGSIYEQYF.

This clonotype was observed a handful of times. The V and J genes are TRBV6-6 and TRBJ2-3, with D perhaps being TRBD1 or TRBD2 (5 bases each). CDR1 and CDR2 (germline): MNHNY, SVGAGI (reference sequence). The V and J ends lost 7 bases and 2 bases respectively, with 13 bases between them. This CDR3 has 14 residues. The DNA of the CDR3 is TGTGCCAGCACCCCCCGGGACCTCACAGATACGCAGTATTTT. Encoded protein: CASTPRDLTDTQYF.

This clonotype was seen a few times. The chain combines TRBV2 with TRBJ2-1; 7 bases match TRBD1. This CDR3 has 14 amino acids. Germline V gene lookup returns CDR1 SNHLY and CDR2 FYNNEI. J gave up 0 bases and V 10 bases, and 6 bases lay outside the gene matches. The CDR3 spells CATSQGSSYNEQFF. CDR3 sequence (DNA): TGTGCCACGTCACAGGGGAGCTCCTACAATGAGCAGTTCTTC.

In this sample, this clonotype turned up many times. The V and J genes are TRBV20-1 and TRBJ2-7; unclear D gene. There are 12 residues in the CDR3. Per the germline V gene, CDR1 is DFQATT and CDR2 is SNEGSKA (reference sequence). The V end was cut by 0 bases, the J end by 2 bases, with 5 bases between. Here the CDR3 DNA reads TGCAGTGCTAGAGAGAGCGCCTACGAGCAGTACTTC. As protein: CSARESAYEQYF.

The chain has TRBV21-1 and TRBJ2-1; the table's D call, TRBD2, has no DNA check behind it. TRBV21-1 represents a pseudogene. CDR3 length equals 15 residues. The CDR3 sequence: CASSKDLGLGPEQFF. The DNA of the CDR3 is TGTGCCAGCAGCAAAGACTTGGGACTAGGCCCCGAGCAGTTCTTC.

This chain joins TRBV4-2 and TRBJ2-7; D unresolved. The CDR3 runs to 14 residues. V gave up 1 base and J gave up 2 bases, with 9 bases separating them. Germline V gene sequence: CDR1 LGHNA, CDR2 YNFKEQ. The CDR3 here is CASSQVVGPYEQYF. CDR3 bases: TGTGCCAGCAGCCAAGTAGTCGGACCCTACGAGCAGTACTTC.

CDR3 coding DNA: TGTGCCAGCAGTGACTGTGGTCGGGGGGACTATGGCTACACCTTC. It is translated as CASSDCGRGDYGYTF. The chain combines TRBV2 with TRBJ1-2, with D perhaps matching TRBD1 (5 bases). The CDR3 totals 15 residues. V was cut by 3 bases and J by 3 bases, with 14 bases left in between. From germline, CDR1 is SNHLY and CDR2 FYNNEI. Filled out from reference TRBV2 and TRBJ1-2, the complete variable domain reads EPEVTQTPSHQVTQMGQEVILRCVPISNHLYFYWYRQILGQKVEFLVSFYNNEISEKSEIFDDQFSVERPDGSNFTLKIRSTKLEDSAMYFCASSDCGRGDYGYTFGSGTRLTVV.

This clonotype was detected only a few times. This rearrangement joins TRBV5-6 to TRBJ1-6; D perhaps matches TRBD1 (5 bases). Germline V gives CDR1 SGHDT, CDR2 YYEEEE. The CDR3 spans 16 residues. Trimming took 1 base from V and 4 from J, leaving 12 bases between them. CDR3 DNA sequence: TGTGCCAGCAGCTTGTTAAGGCGGGGGTATAATTCACCCCTCCACTTT. This translates into CASSLLRRGYNSPLHF.

This chain joins TRBV19 and TRBJ1-2; 10 bases align to TRBD1. Germline assignment: CDR1 LNHDA and CDR2 SQIVND (reference sequence). The CDR3 totals 15 residues. V was pared by 8 bases and J by 4 bases, with 10 bases of the junction left unmatched. The CDR3 here is CASAPGQGPSYGYTF. CDR3 sequence (DNA): TGTGCCAGTGCCCCGGGACAGGGGCCCTCCTATGGCTACACCTTC.

The sample holds a few counts of this clonotype. The V call is TRBV5-1, the J call TRBJ1-2; no clear D. The V end was cut by 2 bases, the J end by 3 bases, with 11 bases between. The germline V gene encodes CDR1 SGHRS and CDR2 YFSETQ. The CDR3 covers 14 residues. The CDR3 DNA is TGCGCCAGCAGCTTTAACCGGGAGTACTATGGCTACACCTTC. It codes for CASSFNREYYGYTF.